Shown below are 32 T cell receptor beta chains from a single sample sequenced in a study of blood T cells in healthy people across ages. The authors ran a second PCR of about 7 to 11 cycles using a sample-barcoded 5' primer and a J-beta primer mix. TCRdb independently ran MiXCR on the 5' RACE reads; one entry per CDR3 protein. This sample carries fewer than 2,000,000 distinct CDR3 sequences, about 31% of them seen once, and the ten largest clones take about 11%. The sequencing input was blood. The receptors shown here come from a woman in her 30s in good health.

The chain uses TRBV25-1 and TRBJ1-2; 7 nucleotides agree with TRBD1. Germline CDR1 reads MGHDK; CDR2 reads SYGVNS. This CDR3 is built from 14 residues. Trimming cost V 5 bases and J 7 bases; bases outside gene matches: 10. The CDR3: CASSRAGTESGYTF. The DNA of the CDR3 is TGTGCCAGCAGTCGCGCCGGGACAGAGAGTGGCTACACCTTC.

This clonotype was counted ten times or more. The CDR3 loop is CSEVEPTGGQFF. The CDR3 DNA reads TGCAGCGAAGTCGAACCCACAGGGGGGCAGTTCTTC. The J gene is TRBJ2-1, the V gene TRBV29-1; TRBD1 agrees at 8 bases. Germline CDR1 reads SQVTM; CDR2 reads ANQGSEA. The CDR3 is made up of 12 amino acids. Trimming removed 7 bases from V and 12 bases from J; junction bases left unmatched: 11.

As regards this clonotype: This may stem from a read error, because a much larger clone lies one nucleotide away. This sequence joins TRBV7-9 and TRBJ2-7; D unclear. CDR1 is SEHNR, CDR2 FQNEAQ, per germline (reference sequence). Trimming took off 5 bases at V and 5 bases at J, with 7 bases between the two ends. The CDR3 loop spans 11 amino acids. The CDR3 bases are TGTGCCAGCAGCACTTACAACGAGCAGTACGTC. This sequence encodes CASSTYNEQYV.

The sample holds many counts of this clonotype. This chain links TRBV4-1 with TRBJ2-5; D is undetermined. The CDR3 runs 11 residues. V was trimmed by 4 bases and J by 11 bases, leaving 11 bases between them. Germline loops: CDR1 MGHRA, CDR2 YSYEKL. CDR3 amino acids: CASSPSSGQYF. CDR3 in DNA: TGCGCCAGCAGCCCCTCTTCTGGGCAGTACTTC.

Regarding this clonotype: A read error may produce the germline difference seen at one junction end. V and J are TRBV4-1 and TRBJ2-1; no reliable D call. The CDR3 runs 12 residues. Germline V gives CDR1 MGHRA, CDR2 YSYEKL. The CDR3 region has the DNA TGCGCCAGCATGGCACAGTACAATGAGCGGTTCTTC. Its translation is CASMAQYNERFF.

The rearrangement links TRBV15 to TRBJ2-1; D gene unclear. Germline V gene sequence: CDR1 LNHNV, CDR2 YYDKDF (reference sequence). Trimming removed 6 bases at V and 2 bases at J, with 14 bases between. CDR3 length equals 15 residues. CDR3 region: CATSPGTAPYNEQFF. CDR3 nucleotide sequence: TGTGCCACCAGTCCGGGTACCGCTCCCTACAATGAGCAGTTCTTC.

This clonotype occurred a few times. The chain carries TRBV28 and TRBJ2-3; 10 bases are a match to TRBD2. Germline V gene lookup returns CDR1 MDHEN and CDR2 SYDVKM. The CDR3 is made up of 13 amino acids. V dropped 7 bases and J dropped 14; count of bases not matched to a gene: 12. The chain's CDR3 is CASNEMASGRMYF. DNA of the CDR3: TGTGCCAGCAACGAGATGGCTAGCGGGAGAATGTATTTT.

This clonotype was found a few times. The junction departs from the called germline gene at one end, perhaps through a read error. The CDR3 sequence: CATSTGGGNKQFF. CDR3 DNA sequence: TGTGCCACCAGTACAGGGGGTGGCAATAAGCAGTTCTTC. The chain employs TRBV24-1 and TRBJ2-1; 8 nucleotides match TRBD1. The germline CDR1 and CDR2 sequences are KGHDR and SFDVKD. The CDR3 runs to 13 residues.

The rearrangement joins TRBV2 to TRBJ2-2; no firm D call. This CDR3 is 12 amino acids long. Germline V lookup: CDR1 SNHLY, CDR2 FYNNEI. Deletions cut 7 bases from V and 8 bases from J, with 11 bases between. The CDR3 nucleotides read TGTGCCAGCATCAGTGGTTCAGGGGAGCTGTTTTTT. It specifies CASISGSGELFF.

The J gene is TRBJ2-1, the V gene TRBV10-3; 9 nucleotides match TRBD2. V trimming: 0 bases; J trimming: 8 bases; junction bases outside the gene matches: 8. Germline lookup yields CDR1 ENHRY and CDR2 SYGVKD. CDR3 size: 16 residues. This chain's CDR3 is CAISESGGGALDEQFF. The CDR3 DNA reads TGTGCCATCAGTGAGTCGGGCGGGGGGGCCTTAGATGAGCAGTTCTTC.

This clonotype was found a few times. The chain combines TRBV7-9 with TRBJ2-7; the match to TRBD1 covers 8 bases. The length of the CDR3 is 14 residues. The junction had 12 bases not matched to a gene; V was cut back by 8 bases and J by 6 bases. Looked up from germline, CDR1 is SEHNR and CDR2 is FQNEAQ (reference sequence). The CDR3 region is CASFSQGAAREQYF. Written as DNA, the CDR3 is TGTGCCAGCTTTTCGCAGGGGGCGGCACGCGAGCAGTACTTC.

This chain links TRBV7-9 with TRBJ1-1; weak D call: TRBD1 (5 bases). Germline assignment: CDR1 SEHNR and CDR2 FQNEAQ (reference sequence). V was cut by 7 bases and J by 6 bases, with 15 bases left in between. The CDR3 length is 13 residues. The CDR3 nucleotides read TGTGCCAGCAAATTGGGGGGGTCCGCTGAAGCTTTCTTT. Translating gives CASKLGGSAEAFF.

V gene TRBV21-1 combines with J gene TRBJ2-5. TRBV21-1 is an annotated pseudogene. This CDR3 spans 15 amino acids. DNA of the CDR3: TGTGCCAGCAGCAAAGCTCTAGTGGGTGGTGAGACCCAGTACTTC. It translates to CASSKALVGGETQYF.

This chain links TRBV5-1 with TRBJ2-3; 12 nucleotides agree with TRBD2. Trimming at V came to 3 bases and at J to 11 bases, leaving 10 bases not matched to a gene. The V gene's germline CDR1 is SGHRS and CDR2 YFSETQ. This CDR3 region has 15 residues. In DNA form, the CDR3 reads TGCGCCAGCAGCTCTACTAGCGGGGGGACCGCGCGGCAGTATTTT. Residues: CASSSTSGGTARQYF.

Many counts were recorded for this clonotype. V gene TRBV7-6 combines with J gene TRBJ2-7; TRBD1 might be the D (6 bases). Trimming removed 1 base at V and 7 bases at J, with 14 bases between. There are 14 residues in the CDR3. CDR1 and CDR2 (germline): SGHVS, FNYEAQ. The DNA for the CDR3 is TGTGCCAGCAGCTTAGGCAGGGGTTATCGGGAGCAGTACTTC. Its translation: CASSLGRGYREQYF.

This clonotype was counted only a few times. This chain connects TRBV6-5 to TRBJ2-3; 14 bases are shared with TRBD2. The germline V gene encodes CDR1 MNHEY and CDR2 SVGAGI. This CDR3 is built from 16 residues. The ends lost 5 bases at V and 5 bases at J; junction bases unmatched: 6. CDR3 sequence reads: CASSRWTSGGIDTQYF. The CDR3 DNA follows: TGTGCCAGCAGTCGCTGGACTAGCGGGGGGATAGATACGCAGTATTTT.

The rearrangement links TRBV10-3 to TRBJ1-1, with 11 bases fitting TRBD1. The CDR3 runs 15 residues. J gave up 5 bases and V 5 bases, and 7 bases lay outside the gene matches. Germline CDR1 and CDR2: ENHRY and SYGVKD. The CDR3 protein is CAISISGQGDTEAFF. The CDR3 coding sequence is TGTGCCATCAGTATATCGGGACAGGGGGATACTGAAGCTTTCTTT.

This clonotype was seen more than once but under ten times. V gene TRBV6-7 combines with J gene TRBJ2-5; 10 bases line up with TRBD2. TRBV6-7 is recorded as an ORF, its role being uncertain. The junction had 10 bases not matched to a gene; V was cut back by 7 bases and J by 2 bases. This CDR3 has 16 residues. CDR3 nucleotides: TGTGCCAGCAACCAACAAATAGCGGGAGGTCAAGAGACCCAGTACTTC. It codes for CASNQQIAGGQETQYF.

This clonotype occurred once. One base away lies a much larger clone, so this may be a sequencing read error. The CDR3 sequence is CASSLGTAFNEKLFF. The DNA for the CDR3 is TGTGCCAGCAGTTTGGGAACGGCTTTTAATGAAAAACTGTTTTTT. The rearrangement uses TRBV12-3 or TRBV12-4 and TRBJ1-4, with D unresolved. The V end lost 3 bases, the J end lost 4 bases, and 12 bases lay between the germline ends. The CDR3 runs to 15 residues.

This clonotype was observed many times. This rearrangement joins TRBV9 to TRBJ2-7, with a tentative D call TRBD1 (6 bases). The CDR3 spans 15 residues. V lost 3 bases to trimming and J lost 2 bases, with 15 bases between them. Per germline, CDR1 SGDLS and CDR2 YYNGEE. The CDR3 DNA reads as TGTGCCAGCAGCGAGACCTCCGAGGGGGCCTACGAGCAGTACTTC. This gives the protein CASSETSEGAYEQYF.

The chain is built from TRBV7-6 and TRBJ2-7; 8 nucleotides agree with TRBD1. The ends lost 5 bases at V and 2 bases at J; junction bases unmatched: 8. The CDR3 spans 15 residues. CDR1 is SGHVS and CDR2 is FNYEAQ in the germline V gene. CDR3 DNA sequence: TGTGCCAGCAGCATAGGGGGGACAGGCCCCTACGAGCAGTACTTC. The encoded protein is CASSIGGTGPYEQYF.

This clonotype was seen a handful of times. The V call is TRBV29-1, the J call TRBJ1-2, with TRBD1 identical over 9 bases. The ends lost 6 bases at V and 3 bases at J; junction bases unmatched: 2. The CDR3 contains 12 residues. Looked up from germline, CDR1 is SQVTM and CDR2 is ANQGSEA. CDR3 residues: CSVRTGDYGYTF. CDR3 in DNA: TGCAGCGTAAGGACAGGGGACTATGGCTACACCTTC.

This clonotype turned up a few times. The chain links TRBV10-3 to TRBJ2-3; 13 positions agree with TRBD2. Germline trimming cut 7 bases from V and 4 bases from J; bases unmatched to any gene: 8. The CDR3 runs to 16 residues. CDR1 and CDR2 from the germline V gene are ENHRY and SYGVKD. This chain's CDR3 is CAITGLAGVGPDTQYF. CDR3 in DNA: TGTGCCATCACTGGACTAGCGGGGGTGGGCCCAGATACGCAGTATTTT.

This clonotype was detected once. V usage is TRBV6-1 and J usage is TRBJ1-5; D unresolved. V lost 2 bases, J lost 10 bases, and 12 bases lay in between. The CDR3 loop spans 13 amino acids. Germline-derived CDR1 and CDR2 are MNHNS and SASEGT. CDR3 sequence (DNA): TGTGCCAGCAGTGAATGGCCGAGCGTCCCCCAGCATTTT. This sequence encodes CASSEWPSVPQHF.

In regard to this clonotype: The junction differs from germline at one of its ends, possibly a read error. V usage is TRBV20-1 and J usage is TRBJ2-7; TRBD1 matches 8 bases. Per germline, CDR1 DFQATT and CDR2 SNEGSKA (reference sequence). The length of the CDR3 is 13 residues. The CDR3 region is CTVEDRARYGQYF. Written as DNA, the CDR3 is TGCACCGTAGAGGACAGGGCCCGCTACGGGCAGTACTTC.

CDR3: CSARDRATGELFF. The CDR3 bases are TGCAGTGCTAGAGACAGAGCCACCGGGGAGCTGTTTTTT. V gene TRBV20-1 combines with J gene TRBJ2-2; D gene unclear. The CDR3 loop spans 13 amino acids. Trimming pared 0 bases from V and 4 bases from J, leaving 6 bases between. Germline V CDR1 and CDR2: DFQATT, SNEGSKA (reference sequence).

The CDR3 coding sequence is TGTGCCACCAGCAGAGACAGGGTGTCAGGCGAGCAGTACTTC. It yields the protein CATSRDRVSGEQYF. The V and J genes are TRBV15 and TRBJ2-7; tentative D call: TRBD1 (5 bases). Germline CDR1 reads LNHNV; CDR2 reads YYDKDF (reference sequence). The CDR3 runs to 14 residues. Trimming took off 0 bases at V and 6 bases at J, with 12 bases between the two ends. Using reference TRBV15 and TRBJ2-7 for the parts outside the CDR3, the full variable domain is DAMVIQNPRYQVTQFGKPVTLSCSQTLNHNVMYWYQQKSSQAPKLLFHYYDKDFNNEADTPDNFQSRRPNTSFCFLDIRSPGLGDTAMYLCATSRDRVSGEQYFGPGTRLTVT.

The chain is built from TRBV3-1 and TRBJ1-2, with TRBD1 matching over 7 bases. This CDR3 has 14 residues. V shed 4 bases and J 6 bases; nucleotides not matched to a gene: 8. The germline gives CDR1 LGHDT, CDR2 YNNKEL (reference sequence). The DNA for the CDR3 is TGTGCCAGCAGCCCCGGACAGGCACCCCATGGCTACACCTTC. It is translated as CASSPGQAPHGYTF.

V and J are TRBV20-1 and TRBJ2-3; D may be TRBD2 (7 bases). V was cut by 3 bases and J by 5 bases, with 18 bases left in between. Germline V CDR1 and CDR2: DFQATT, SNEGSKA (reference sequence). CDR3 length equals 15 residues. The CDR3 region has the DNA TGCAGTGCTAGTGCAGGGGAGGGCCCGGGAGATACGCAGTATTTT. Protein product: CSASAGEGPGDTQYF.

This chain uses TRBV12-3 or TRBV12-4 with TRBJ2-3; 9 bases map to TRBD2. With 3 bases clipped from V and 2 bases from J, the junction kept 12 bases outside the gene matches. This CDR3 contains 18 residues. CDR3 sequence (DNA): TGTGCCAGCAGTTTGGGGAAATCTAGCGGGACTGTCACAGATACGCAGTATTTT. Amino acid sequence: CASSLGKSSGTVTDTQYF.

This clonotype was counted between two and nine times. The DNA of the CDR3 is TGTGCCAGCAGTTACTCGAGACTAGGGTCCTACGAGCAGTACTTC. Translating it yields CASSYSRLGSYEQYF. J is TRBJ2-7 and V is TRBV6-6; D perhaps matches TRBD2 (6 bases). There are 15 residues in the CDR3. Germline assignment: CDR1 MNHNY and CDR2 SVGAGI (reference sequence). V dropped 0 bases and J dropped 1 base, with 10 bases sitting between them.

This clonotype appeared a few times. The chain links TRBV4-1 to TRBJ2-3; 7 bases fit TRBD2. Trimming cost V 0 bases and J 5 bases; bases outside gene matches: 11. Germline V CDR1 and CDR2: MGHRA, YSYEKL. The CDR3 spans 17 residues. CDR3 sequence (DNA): TGCGCCAGCAGCCAAGATCGGGGTGGGGAGGGCGGAGATACGCAGTATTTT. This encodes CASSQDRGGEGGDTQYF.